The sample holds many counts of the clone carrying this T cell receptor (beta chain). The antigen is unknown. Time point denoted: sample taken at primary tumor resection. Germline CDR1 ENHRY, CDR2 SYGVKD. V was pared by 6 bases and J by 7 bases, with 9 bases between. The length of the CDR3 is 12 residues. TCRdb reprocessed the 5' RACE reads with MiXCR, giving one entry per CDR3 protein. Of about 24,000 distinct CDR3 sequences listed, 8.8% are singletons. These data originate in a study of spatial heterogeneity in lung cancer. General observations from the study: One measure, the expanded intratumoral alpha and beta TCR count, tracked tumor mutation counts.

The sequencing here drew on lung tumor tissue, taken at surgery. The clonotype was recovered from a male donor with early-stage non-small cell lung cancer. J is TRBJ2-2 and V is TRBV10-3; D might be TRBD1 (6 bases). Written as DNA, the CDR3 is TGTGCCATCAGAACAGGGAGCGGGGAGCTGTTTTTT. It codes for CAIRTGSGELFF.